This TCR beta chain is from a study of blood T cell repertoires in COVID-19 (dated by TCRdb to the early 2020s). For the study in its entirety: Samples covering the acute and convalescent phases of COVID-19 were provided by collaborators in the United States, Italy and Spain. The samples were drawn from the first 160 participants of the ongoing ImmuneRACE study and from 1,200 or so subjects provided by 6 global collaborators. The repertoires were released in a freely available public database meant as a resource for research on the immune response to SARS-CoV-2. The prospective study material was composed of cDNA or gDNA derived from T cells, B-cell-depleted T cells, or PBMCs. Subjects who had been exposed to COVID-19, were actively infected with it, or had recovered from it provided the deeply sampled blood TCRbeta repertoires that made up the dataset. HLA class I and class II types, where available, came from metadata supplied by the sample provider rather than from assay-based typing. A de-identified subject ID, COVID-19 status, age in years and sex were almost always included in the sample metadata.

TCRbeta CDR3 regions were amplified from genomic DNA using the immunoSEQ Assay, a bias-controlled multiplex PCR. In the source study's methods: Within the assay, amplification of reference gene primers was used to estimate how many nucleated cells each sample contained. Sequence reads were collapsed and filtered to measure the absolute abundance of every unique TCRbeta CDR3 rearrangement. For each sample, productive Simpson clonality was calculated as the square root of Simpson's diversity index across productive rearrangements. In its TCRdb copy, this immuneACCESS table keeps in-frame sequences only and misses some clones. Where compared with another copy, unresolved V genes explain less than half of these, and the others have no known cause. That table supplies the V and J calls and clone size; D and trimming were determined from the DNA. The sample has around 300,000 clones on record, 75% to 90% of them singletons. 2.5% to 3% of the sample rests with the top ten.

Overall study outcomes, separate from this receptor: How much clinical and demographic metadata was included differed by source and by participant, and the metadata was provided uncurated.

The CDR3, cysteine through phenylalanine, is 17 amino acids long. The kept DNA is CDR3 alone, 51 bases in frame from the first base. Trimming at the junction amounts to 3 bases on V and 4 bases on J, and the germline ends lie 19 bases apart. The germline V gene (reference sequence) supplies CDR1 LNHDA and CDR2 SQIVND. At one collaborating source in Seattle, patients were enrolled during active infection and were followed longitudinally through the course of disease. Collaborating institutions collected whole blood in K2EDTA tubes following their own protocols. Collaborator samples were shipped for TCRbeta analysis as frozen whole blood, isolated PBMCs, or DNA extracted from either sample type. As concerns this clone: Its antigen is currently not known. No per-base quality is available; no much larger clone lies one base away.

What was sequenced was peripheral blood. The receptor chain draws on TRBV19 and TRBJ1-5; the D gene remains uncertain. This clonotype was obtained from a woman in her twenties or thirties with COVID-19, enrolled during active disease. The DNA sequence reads TGTGCCAGTAGTATTATCGGGTCTCAGAGGAGTAATCAGCCCCAGCATTTT. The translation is CASSIIGSQRSNQPQHF.